The 13 T cell receptor beta chains listed next were all sequenced from one sample in a study of T cell changes during pregnancy in multiple sclerosis. Here immunoSEQ multiplex PCR was the method, and the copy in TCRdb shows in-frame clones only, minus some. The sample shows 95,000 to 100,000 clones, approximately 91% of them seen only once. The sample was peripheral blood, taken in the second trimester of pregnancy. The receptor source for this set is a female donor with multiple sclerosis, enrolled in a pregnancy study.

This clone is a singleton in its sample. This chain uses TRBV5-1 with TRBJ1-5; a possible D gene is TRBD1 (5 bases). V lost 0 bases and J lost 2, with 6 bases in between. CDR3 length: 14 amino acids. The germline V gene encodes CDR1 SGHRS and CDR2 YFSETQ. In DNA form, the CDR3 reads TGCGCCAGCAGCTTGGGGGGCGGCAATCAGCCCCAGCATTTT. This sequence encodes CASSLGGGNQPQHF.

This rearrangement joins TRBV11-3 to TRBJ2-1; D remains unclear. The CDR3 has 13 residues. Trimming pared 7 bases from V and 2 bases from J, leaving 9 bases between. CDR1 SGHNT and CDR2 YENEEA come from the germline V gene. The CDR3 loop is CASNQVPYNEQFF. CDR3 DNA sequence: TGTGCCAGCAATCAGGTTCCCTACAATGAGCAGTTCTTC.

This chain uses TRBV6-5 with TRBJ2-7; 8 positions match TRBD1. J lost 2 bases, V lost 7 bases, and 10 bases had no gene match. The CDR3 length is 15 residues. The germline CDR1 and CDR2 sequences are MNHEY and SVGAGI. CDR3 nucleotide sequence: TGTGCCAGCACCTTACATGGGACAGGAACCTACGAGCAGTACTTC. Amino acids: CASTLHGTGTYEQYF.

Written as DNA, the CDR3 is TGCAGCGTCCAGTTTTGGGCGGGAGGCTTGCCCCAAGAGACCCAGTACTTC. This sequence encodes CSVQFWAGGLPQETQYF. The chain couples TRBV29-1 to TRBJ2-5; 8 bases align to TRBD2. V lost 6 bases to trimming and J lost 1 base; unmatched junction nucleotides: 16. Germline values: CDR1 SQVTM, CDR2 ANQGSEA. This CDR3 contains 17 residues. Full variable domain (missing parts from reference TRBV29-1 and TRBJ2-5): SAVISQKPSRDICQRGTSLTIQCQVDSQVTMMFWYRQQPGQSLTLIATANQGSEATYESGFVIDKFPISRPNLTFSTLTVSNMSPEDSSIYLCSVQFWAGGLPQETQYFGPGTRLLVL.

The rearrangement links TRBV5-6 to TRBJ2-7, with TRBD1 as a possible D gene (5 bases). V lost 5 bases, J lost 5 bases, and 23 bases lay in between. Germline CDR1 reads SGHDT; CDR2 reads YYEEEE. This CDR3 is built from 16 residues. DNA for the CDR3: TGTGCCAGCAGTAACCCTCCTCGACAGTTCCCTCACGAGCAGTACTTC. It encodes CASSNPPRQFPHEQYF.

J is TRBJ2-7 and V is TRBV28; D is perhaps TRBD1 (6 bases). Germline V gene data show CDR1 as MDHEN and CDR2 as SYDVKM. V lost 4 bases, J lost 4 bases, and 20 bases lay in between. The CDR3 has 16 amino acids. DNA of the CDR3: TGTGCCAGCAGTTCCTCCCTACAGGGTGTTCGGTACGAGCAGTACTTC. Its translation: CASSSSLQGVRYEQYF.

This chain connects TRBV6-6 to TRBJ1-5, with 8 bases lining up with TRBD1. CDR3 length: 16 residues. Germline V gives CDR1 MNHNY, CDR2 SVGAGI (reference sequence). The junction had 10 bases not matched to a gene; V was cut back by 2 bases and J by 7 bases. The CDR3 loop reads CASSYHSGQGGQPQHF. CDR3 sequence (DNA): TGTGCCAGCAGTTACCATTCCGGACAGGGCGGGCAGCCCCAGCATTTT.

The chain recombines TRBV5-1 with TRBJ2-2; 7 bases agree with TRBD2. The CDR3 has 17 residues. The germline V gene has CDR1 SGHRS and CDR2 YFSETQ. Trimming removed 5 bases from V and 4 bases from J; junction bases left unmatched: 14. The CDR3 region has the DNA TGCGCCAGCAGTTTCTGGGCTAGCGGCCCAAGCACCGGGGAGCTGTTTTTT. It specifies CASSFWASGPSTGELFF.

The chain links TRBV7-3 to TRBJ2-1; 9 bases agree with TRBD2. This CDR3 spans 16 amino acids. Germline lookup yields CDR1 SGHTA and CDR2 FQGTGA. J gave up 8 bases and V 0 bases, and 8 bases lay outside the gene matches. The chain's CDR3 is CASSLTVASGKHEQFF. CDR3 nucleotide sequence: TGTGCCAGCAGCTTAACGGTCGCTAGCGGGAAGCATGAGCAGTTCTTC.

The sample holds one count of this clone. The CDR3 sequence is CASSRGGVIYEQYF. In nucleotides, the CDR3 is TGTGCCAGCAGCAGAGGGGGGGTCATCTACGAGCAGTACTTC. The chain couples TRBV9 to TRBJ2-7, with D possibly TRBD2 on 7 matching bases. Germline values: CDR1 SGDLS, CDR2 YYNGEE. Trimming cost V 4 bases and J 3 bases, with 14 bases left between them. The CDR3 runs to 14 residues.

The V and J genes are TRBV5-6 and TRBJ2-3; 9 bases agree with TRBD1. The J segment lost 2 bases and the V segment lost 1 base, leaving 5 bases of the junction unmatched. The CDR3 covers 16 residues. Germline CDR1 is SGHDT and CDR2 is YYEEEE. This chain's CDR3 is CASSLPRDRATDTQYF. CDR3 DNA sequence: TGTGCCAGCAGCTTGCCGCGGGACAGGGCCACAGATACGCAGTATTTT. The full variable domain, its missing parts supplied by reference TRBV5-6 and TRBJ2-3, is DAGVTQSPTHLIKTRGQQVTLRCSPKSGHDTVSWYQQALGQGPQFIFQYYEEEERQRGNFPDRFSGHQFPNYSSELNVNALLLGDSALYLCASSLPRDRATDTQYFGPGTRLTVL.

The chain is built from TRBV18 and TRBJ2-7; 8 bases fit TRBD2. The CDR3 totals 13 residues. Germline assignment: CDR1 KGHSH and CDR2 LQKENI. V lost 6 bases, J lost 4 bases, and 5 bases stayed unmatched. The CDR3 DNA is TGTGCCAGCTCCCGGGAGGGGCAATACGAGCAGTACTTC. It encodes CASSREGQYEQYF.

V and J are TRBV5-4 and TRBJ2-5, with 10 positions matching TRBD2. The CDR3 contains 14 residues. The trim removed 0 bases at V and 5 bases at J, leaving 1 base unmatched. The germline gives CDR1 SGHNT, CDR2 YYREEE (reference sequence). The CDR3 coding sequence is TGTGCCAGCAGCTTGGAGCGGGGGGGGGAGACCCAGTACTTC. Translating it yields CASSLERGGETQYF.